This T cell receptor beta chain was captured by sequencing in a study of blood T cell repertoires in COVID-19. Study information: The samples span acute and convalescent COVID-19 from the United States, Italy and Spain. Sources were T cells, B-cell-depleted T cells, or PBMCs; the material itself was cDNA or gDNA.

CDR1 is MNHEY, CDR2 SVGAGI, per germline. The CDR3 runs to 12 residues. Trimming shortened V by 8 bases and J by 6 bases, and 10 bases separated the two germline ends. Per the authors' pipeline: Estimates of nucleated cell counts were drawn from the amplification of reference gene primers. The data were produced by immunoSEQ multiplex PCR, yet TCRdb's version contains in-frame clones alone and is incomplete. D and trimming were read from the DNA, whereas the V and J calls and clone size are those reported in that table. The data hold under 250,000 clones, with approximately 85% observed a single time.

This chain links TRBV6-5 with TRBJ2-2; TRBD2 is a possible D gene (7 bases). The material sequenced was peripheral blood. The receptor was isolated from a man aged 50 to 60 with COVID-19, enrolled during active disease. Written as DNA, the CDR3 is TGTGCCAGCGGGGAGGGGGCCGGGGAGCTGTTTTTT. Protein product: CASGEGAGELFF.